A selection of T cell receptor beta chains follows, all from one sample in a study of cytotoxic CD8 clonotypes in ibrutinib-treated CLL. Some clones are missing from TCRdb's copy, which holds only in-frame ones; the method was immunoSEQ multiplex PCR. The repertoire holds about 17,000 clones, with roughly 60% as singletons. The specimen comprised PBMCs, sampled after 12 months of ibrutinib treatment. These receptors were collected from a human donor with chronic lymphocytic leukemia. Each CDR3 is given with its conserved first and last residue. Each record gives: D gene, V gene, J gene, clone size, CDR3 protein, CDR3 DNA. The D gene is left open where the match is weak. Rows may omit the clone size; those that give it use once, few, many or a size class.

.	TRBV6-1	TRBJ2-3	.	CASRTGQDTDTQYF	TGTGCCAGCAGGACCGGACAAGACACAGATACGCAGTATTTT
TRBD1	TRBV5-6	TRBJ1-5	.	CASRRGQGNQPQHF	TGTGCCAGCAGGCGGGGACAGGGCAATCAGCCCCAGCATTTT
.	TRBV6-1	TRBJ1-2	few	CASSEQRTYGYTF	TGTGCCAGCAGTGAACAGCGGACCTATGGCTACACCTTC
TRBD1	TRBV18	TRBJ2-5	.	CASSPGTGGETQYF	TGTGCCAGCTCACCAGGGACAGGGGGAGAGACCCAGTACTTC
.	TRBV28	TRBJ1-4	few	CASSTTETNEKLFF	TGTGCCAGCAGCACCACGGAGACTAATGAAAAACTGTTTTTT
.	TRBV5-8	TRBJ2-5	.	CASSLAGSPGGVETQYF	TGTGCCAGCAGCTTGGCTGGGTCGCCGGGGGGCGTGGAGACCCAGTACTTC
.	TRBV2	TRBJ2-7	.	CASTRSSYEQYF	TGTGCCAGCACTCGGAGCTCCTACGAGCAGTACTTC
TRBD1	TRBV30	TRBJ1-5	.	CAWNRDREQPQHF	TGTGCCTGGAACCGGGACAGGGAGCAGCCCCAGCATTTT
.	TRBV11-1	TRBJ1-1	.	CASSLRDKRVTEAFF	TGTGCCAGCAGCCTGAGGGACAAACGGGTTACTGAAGCTTTCTTT
.	TRBV2	TRBJ2-5	few	CASGGQETQYF	TGTGCCAGCGGGGGGCAAGAGACCCAGTACTTC
.	TRBV10-3	TRBJ2-1	.	CAISAINLNNEQFF	TGTGCCATCAGTGCTATAAACCTGAACAATGAGCAGTTCTTC
.	TRBV7-2	TRBJ2-3	.	CASSRGGAGDTQYF	TGTGCCAGCAGTCGAGGGGGGGCTGGGGATACGCAGTATTTT
TRBD2	TRBV4-2	TRBJ2-1	few	CASSPTSGLPKGQFF	TGTGCCAGCAGCCCCACTAGCGGCCTTCCAAAGGGGCAGTTCTTC
.	TRBV6-1	TRBJ1-5	few	CASSSDRGSQPQHF	TGTGCCAGCAGTTCCGACAGAGGTAGCCAGCCCCAGCATTTT
.	TRBV19	TRBJ2-2	.	CASSPGTGIEELFF	TGTGCCAGTAGCCCGGGGACTGGGATCGAGGAGCTGTTTTTT
.	TRBV7-8	TRBJ2-5	.	CASRDSRGGFRREETQYF	TGTGCCAGCAGGGATTCCCGGGGCGGGTTTCGGCGGGAAGAGACCCAGTACTTC
.	TRBV28	TRBJ2-7	.	CASSSPGLMSYEQYF	TGTGCCAGCAGTTCTCCGGGACTCATGTCCTACGAGCAGTACTTC
.	TRBV4-1	TRBJ2-7	.	CASSQDHGGSVYEQYF	TGCGCCAGCAGCCAAGACCATGGGGGGTCGGTGTACGAGCAGTACTTC
.	TRBV5-5	TRBJ1-2	.	CASSFMTENYGYTF	TGTGCCAGCAGCTTTATGACGGAGAACTATGGCTACACCTTC
.	TRBV10-3	TRBJ2-7	.	CAISESSEYEQYF	TGTGCCATCAGTGAGTCGTCAGAATACGAGCAGTACTTC
.	TRBV10-2	TRBJ1-1	.	CASSLLPAEAFF	TGCGCCAGCAGTCTTCTCCCCGCTGAAGCTTTCTTT
.	TRBV19	TRBJ2-2	.	CASIQNTGELFF	TGTGCCAGTATACAGAACACCGGGGAGCTGTTTTTT
.	TRBV7-2	TRBJ2-7	few	CASSLMNEKAYEQYF	TGTGCCAGCAGCTTGATGAATGAGAAGGCATACGAGCAGTACTTC
TRBD2	TRBV4-2	TRBJ2-3	.	CASSHATKHLAGVPDTQYF	TGTGCCAGCAGCCACGCCACGAAGCACCTAGCGGGAGTCCCAGATACGCAGTATTTT
.	TRBV28	TRBJ2-1	.	CASSSRRGRNEQFF	TGTGCCAGCAGTTCCCGCCGGGGACGGAATGAGCAGTTCTTC
.	TRBV6-5	TRBJ2-6	.	CASSYYGSGANVLTF	TGTGCCAGCAGTTACTACGGCTCTGGGGCCAACGTCCTGACTTTC
.	TRBV6-1	TRBJ2-1	.	CASSESFSSYNEQFF	TGTGCCAGCAGTGAATCATTTAGCTCCTACAATGAGCAGTTCTTC
TRBD2	TRBV5-1	TRBJ2-7	few	CASSLEGLGSGVSYEQYF	TGCGCCAGCAGCTTGGAGGGTTTGGGTAGCGGGGTCTCCTACGAGCAGTACTTC
TRBD1	TRBV6-5	TRBJ1-5	few	CASSYSYRGLGQPQHF	TGTGCCAGCAGTTACTCATACAGGGGGTTGGGTCAGCCCCAGCATTTT
.	TRBV11-3	TRBJ2-3	.	CASSPELREAGTDTQYF	TGTGCCAGCAGCCCCGAGTTACGGGAAGCAGGTACAGATACGCAGTATTTT
TRBD1	TRBV28	TRBJ2-1	.	CASLRQGSRDEQFF	TGTGCCAGCCTGCGACAGGGGTCAAGGGATGAGCAGTTCTTC
TRBD2	TRBV19	TRBJ2-2	.	CASIASGRSDTGELFF	TGTGCCAGTATCGCTAGCGGGAGAAGTGACACCGGGGAGCTGTTTTTT
.	TRBV7-9	TRBJ1-3	few	CASSPSGFSGNTIYF	TGTGCCAGCAGTCCCTCAGGGTTCTCTGGAAACACCATATATTTT
.	TRBV9	TRBJ2-1	.	CASSVASGVTEQFF	TGTGCCAGCAGCGTAGCTTCCGGGGTCACTGAGCAGTTCTTC
TRBD2	TRBV28	TRBJ2-1	.	CASRVAGGFNEQFF	TGTGCCAGCAGGGTGGCGGGGGGCTTCAATGAGCAGTTCTTC
.	TRBV5-6	TRBJ1-3	.	CASSLGYSGNTIYF	TGTGCCAGCAGCTTGGGATACTCTGGAAACACCATATATTTT
.	TRBV5-1	TRBJ2-2	.	CASSPRTETGTGELFF	TGCGCCAGCAGCCCGCGGACGGAAACGGGCACCGGGGAGCTGTTTTTT
.	TRBV10-1	TRBJ2-1	few	CASSDGWEQFF	TGCGCCAGCAGTGATGGATGGGAGCAGTTCTTC
TRBD2	TRBV4-1	TRBJ2-3	.	CASSQAILAGADTQYF	TGCGCCAGCAGCCAGGCTATACTAGCGGGAGCAGATACGCAGTATTTT
.	TRBV27	TRBJ2-3	.	CASSGYTDTQYF	TGTGCCAGCAGTGGTTACACAGATACGCAGTATTTT
.	TRBV5-8	TRBJ2-1	.	CASSLTARPHEQFF	TGTGCCAGCAGCTTGACGGCCCGCCCTCATGAGCAGTTCTTC
.	TRBV2	TRBJ2-5	.	CASNRLGQETQYF	TGTGCCAGCAACAGGTTGGGTCAAGAGACCCAGTACTTC
TRBD2	TRBV5-4	TRBJ2-5	.	CASSRTSGTQETQYF	TGTGCCAGCAGCCGGACTAGCGGGACTCAAGAGACCCAGTACTTC
.	TRBV6-1	TRBJ1-2	few	CASATQGTLLAF	TGTGCCAGCGCTACCCAGGGAACCCTTTTGGCCTTC
.	TRBV11-3	TRBJ2-6	.	CASSPGGTGANVLTF	TGTGCCAGCAGCCCTGGGGGTACTGGGGCCAACGTCCTGACTTTC
TRBD1	TRBV27	TRBJ2-7	.	CASSLVQGAAYEQYF	TGTGCCAGCAGTTTAGTACAGGGGGCTGCCTACGAGCAGTACTTC
TRBD2	TRBV5-1	TRBJ2-2	.	CASSFGTSGSSGELFF	TGCGCCAGCAGCTTCGGGACTAGCGGGAGTTCCGGGGAGCTGTTTTTT
.	TRBV7-6	TRBJ1-1	.	CASSTTVLGTEAFF	TGTGCCAGCAGTACGACGGTTCTAGGGACTGAAGCTTTCTTT
TRBD2	TRBV18	TRBJ2-3	.	CASSLLAFTDTQYF	TGTGCCAGCTCCCTACTAGCGTTCACAGATACGCAGTATTTT